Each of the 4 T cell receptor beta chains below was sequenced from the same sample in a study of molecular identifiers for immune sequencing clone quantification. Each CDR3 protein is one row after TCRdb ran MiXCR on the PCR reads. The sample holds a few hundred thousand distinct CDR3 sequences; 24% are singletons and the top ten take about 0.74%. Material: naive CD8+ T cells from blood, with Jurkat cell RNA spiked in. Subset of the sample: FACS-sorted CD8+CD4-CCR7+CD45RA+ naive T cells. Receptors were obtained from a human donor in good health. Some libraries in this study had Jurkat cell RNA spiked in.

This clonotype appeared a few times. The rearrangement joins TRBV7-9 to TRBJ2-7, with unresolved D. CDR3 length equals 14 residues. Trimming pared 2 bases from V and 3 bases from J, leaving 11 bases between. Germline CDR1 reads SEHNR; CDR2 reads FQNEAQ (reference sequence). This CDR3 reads CASSLPGPSYEQYF. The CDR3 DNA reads TGTGCCAGCAGCTTACCGGGCCCGAGCTACGAGCAGTACTTC.

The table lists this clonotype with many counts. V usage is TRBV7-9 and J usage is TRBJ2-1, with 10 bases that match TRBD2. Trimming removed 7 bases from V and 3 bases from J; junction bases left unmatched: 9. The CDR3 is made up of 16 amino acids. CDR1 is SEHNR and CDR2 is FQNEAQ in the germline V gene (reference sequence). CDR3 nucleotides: TGTGCCAGCAATGGGCTAGCGGGGGTCGACTACAATGAGCAGTTCTTC. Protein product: CASNGLAGVDYNEQFF.

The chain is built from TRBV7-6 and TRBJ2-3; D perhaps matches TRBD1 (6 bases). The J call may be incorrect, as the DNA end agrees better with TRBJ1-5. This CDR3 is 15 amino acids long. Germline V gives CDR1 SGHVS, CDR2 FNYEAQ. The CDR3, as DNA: TGTGCCAGCAGTTTCACAGGGTCCCAAACAGATACGCAGCATTTT. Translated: CASSFTGSQTDTQHF.

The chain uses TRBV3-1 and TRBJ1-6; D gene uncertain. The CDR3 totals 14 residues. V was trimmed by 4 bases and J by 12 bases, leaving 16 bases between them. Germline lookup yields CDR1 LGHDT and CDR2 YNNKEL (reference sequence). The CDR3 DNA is TGTGCCAGCAGCCTAACTACGGCGGGCCGACCCCTCCACTTT. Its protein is CASSLTTAGRPLHF.